The 5 T cell receptor beta chains below come from one sample, sequenced in a study of regulatory T cells in long-lasting Graves disease. Combining iRepertoire HTBI primers with Arm-PCR of CDR3 regions, the authors built TCR beta libraries. TCRdb recomputed calls from the multiplex PCR reads with MiXCR, one row per CDR3 protein. Here the sample spans almost 450,000 distinct CDR3 sequences, about a sixth being singletons. Described time point: newly diagnosed GD, antithyroid drugs for less than 3 months. From PBMCs, RNA was extracted and then used to make the TCR library. The same sample was also studied in work on T cells in Graves' hyperthyroidism and ophthalmopathy.

This specimen was peripheral blood mononuclear cells (PBMCs), taken at new diagnosis, from a patient treated with antithyroid drugs. These receptors were taken from a woman in her 30s with Graves disease.

In this sample, this clonotype turned up many times. The V call is TRBV27, the J call TRBJ2-1; D tentatively reads TRBD1 or TRBD2 (5 bases each). The germline V gene has CDR1 MNHEY and CDR2 SMNVEV (reference sequence). V was cut by 5 bases and J by 5 bases, with 13 bases left in between. The CDR3 is 14 amino acids. This chain's CDR3 is CASSTRDGNNEQFF. CDR3 nucleotides: TGTGCCAGCAGTACCCGGGACGGAAACAATGAGCAGTTCTTC.

V and J are TRBV18 and TRBJ2-5; 10 nucleotides align to TRBD1. The end of the DNA aligns better with TRBJ2-1, so the J call may be wrong. CDR1 is KGHSH, CDR2 LQKENI, per germline. The CDR3 sequence is 15 residues long. Here the CDR3 DNA reads TGTGCCAGCTCACCCCCCGGGACAGGGGATATTGAGCAGTTCTTC. Translating it yields CASSPPGTGDIEQFF.

In this sample, this clonotype turned up a few times. The chain uses TRBV20-1 and TRBJ2-7; 9 bases fit TRBD1. This CDR3 has 15 amino acids. Germline V gene data show CDR1 as DFQATT and CDR2 as SNEGSKA (reference sequence). V shed 0 bases and J 6 bases; nucleotides not matched to a gene: 9. CDR3 protein: CSARDGGQGSAEQYF. The DNA of the CDR3 is TGCAGTGCTAGAGATGGGGGACAGGGATCGGCCGAGCAGTACTTC.

This clonotype showed up just a few times. A read error may be the cause here, since a much bigger clone is one base away. This chain links TRBV27 with TRBJ2-3, with 7 positions matching TRBD1. CDR1 and CDR2 (germline): MNHEY, SMNVEV (reference sequence). The junction had 6 bases not matched to a gene; V was cut back by 5 bases and J by 1 base. This CDR3 comprises 15 residues. The CDR3 protein is CASSLRTGRTDTQYF. The CDR3 DNA is TGTGCCAGCAGTCTTCGGACAGGACGCACAGATACGCAGTATTTT.

This clonotype was detected ten times or more. The V and J genes are TRBV7-2 and TRBJ1-4; D may be TRBD1 (6 bases). The germline V and J ends were trimmed by 0 bases and 5 bases, with 10 bases remaining between them. Germline V gene lookup returns CDR1 SGHTA and CDR2 FQGNSA. The CDR3 extends over 15 amino acids. The CDR3 sequence: CASSLAGRGNEKLFF. In DNA form, the CDR3 reads TGTGCCAGCAGCTTAGCGGGCAGGGGAAATGAAAAACTGTTTTTT. The complete variable domain, with remaining parts taken from reference TRBV7-2 and TRBJ1-4, reads GAGVSQSPSNKVTEKGKDVELRCDPISGHTALYWYRQSLGQGLEFLIYFQGNSAPDKSGLPSDRFSAERTGGSVSTLTIQRTQQEDSAVYLCASSLAGRGNEKLFFGSGTQLSVL.